This entry features one T cell receptor (beta chain) sequence. Its antigen is still unknown. The ends lost 3 bases at V and 3 bases at J; junction bases unmatched: 12. Germline V gives CDR1 DFQATT, CDR2 SNEGSKA (reference sequence). The CDR3 totals 16 residues. This record belongs to a study of Graves' ophthalmopathy and Graves' hyperthyroidism. Study-wide points: The majority of expanded thyroid clonotypes above 0.001 frequency also occurred in blood.

RNA transcripts were the template, and TCR beta CDR3 regions were amplified from them. First-round RT-PCR employed HTBI primers, with a second-round multiplex PCR after it. In TCRdb, the multiplex PCR reads were re-called with MiXCR into one record per CDR3 protein. The repertoire holds over a million distinct CDR3 sequences, with 36% as singletons. This chain connects TRBV20-1 to TRBJ2-7; TRBD1 matches 9 bases. The sequenced material came from peripheral blood or thyroid tissue (not recorded which). This clonotype was sampled from an adult man with Graves' hyperthyroidism. The CDR3 DNA is TGCAGTGCTAGGCCACCTCCGGGACAGGGCCTCTACGAGCAGTACTTC. It yields the protein CSARPPPGQGLYEQYF.